This T cell receptor beta chain is drawn from a study of cytomegalovirus exposure and HLA in healthy donors. This cohort consisted of healthy bone marrow donors. 13 Jbeta primers and 60 Vbeta primers were used for the PCR. This table comes from immunoSEQ multiplex PCR, and its TCRdb copy is limited to in-frame clones, with some not included. Of 100,000 to 150,000 clones in the sample, approximately 87% are singletons; the top ten hold over 15%. Study-wide findings and caveats: Clonal expansion, a later analysis showed, was greater in HLA-associated TCR beta chains than in equally common others.

Note on this clone: Antigen: not known.

Germline V gene lookup returns CDR1 MNHEY and CDR2 SMNVEV (reference sequence). Trimming shortened V by 3 bases and J by 2 bases, and 10 bases separated the two germline ends. CDR3 length: 15 residues. This receptor was taken from a man in his late teens or twenties in good health and CMV-seropositive. V and J are TRBV27 and TRBJ2-2; D might be TRBD2 (6 bases). The sequencing sample was made of PBMCs. The CDR3 is CASSFSGLNTGELFF. The CDR3 region has the DNA TGTGCCAGCAGTTTTTCAGGACTAAACACCGGGGAGCTGTTTTTT.